One and the same sample provided the 15 T cell receptor beta chains below, sequenced in a study of blood T cells in healthy people across ages. Next came a second PCR, run for about 7 to 12 cycles, which used a sample-barcoded 5' primer along with a J-beta primer mix. TCRdb re-called the 5' RACE reads through MiXCR, storing one row per CDR3 protein. Here the sample spans roughly 800,000 distinct CDR3 sequences, around 25% being singletons. The same sample was also studied in work on T cells of mothers and their children.

Input material: blood. Receptors were obtained from a boy younger than 18 in good health.

About this clonotype: At one boundary the junction diverges from the germline segment, which might be a read error. The rearrangement links TRBV19 to TRBJ2-2, with D tentatively TRBD2 (5 bases). Germline V lookup: CDR1 LNHDA, CDR2 SQIVND (reference sequence). The CDR3 has 15 amino acids. The CDR3 nucleotides read TGTGCCAGTGGTATAGGAGGTATCATGGCCGGGGAGCTGTTTTTT. This translates into CASGIGGIMAGELFF.

This sequence joins TRBV7-2 and TRBJ2-1; D is ambiguous. CDR1 is SGHTA and CDR2 is FQGNSA in the germline V gene. The ends were cut back, 2 bases at V and 0 bases at J, with 8 bases in the middle. The CDR3 has 15 residues. The CDR3 loop is CASSLYPDSYNEQFF. Here the CDR3 DNA reads TGTGCCAGCAGCTTATATCCGGACTCCTACAATGAGCAGTTCTTC.

This rearrangement joins TRBV7-9 to TRBJ2-7; TRBD1 is a possible D gene (5 bases). CDR1 is SEHNR, CDR2 FQNEAQ, per germline (reference sequence). Trimming took off 5 bases at V and 0 bases at J, with 17 bases between the two ends. The CDR3 is 16 residues long. CDR3 sequence reads: CASSPGGARTSYEQYF. For the CDR3, the DNA is TGTGCCAGCAGCCCCGGTGGGGCCAGGACCTCCTACGAGCAGTACTTC.

V is TRBV6-6 and J is TRBJ1-2, with TRBD1 identical over 9 bases. Losses at the gene ends were 5 bases for V and 4 bases for J; bases not matched to a gene: 2. This CDR3 has 13 residues. CDR1 MNHNY and CDR2 SVGAGI come from the germline V gene (reference sequence). CDR3 in amino acids: CASSGTGLYGYTF. CDR3 nucleotide sequence: TGTGCCAGCAGTGGGACAGGGCTCTATGGCTACACCTTC.

This chain uses TRBV21-1 with TRBJ1-3; the D call in the table, TRBD1, was not verified against the DNA. TRBV21-1 counts as a pseudogene. The length of the CDR3 is 17 residues. CDR3 DNA: TGTGCCAGCAGCAAAGATGTCCCAGGTGTCTCTGGAAACACCATATATTTT. Protein: CASSKDVPGVSGNTIYF.

In its sample, this clonotype was seen a few times. J is TRBJ2-2 and V is TRBV7-2; tentative D call: TRBD2 (5 bases). The germline CDR1 and CDR2 sequences are SGHTA and FQGNSA. V shed 3 bases and J shed 1 base, with 6 bases lying between them. The CDR3 is 14 amino acids. The CDR3 sequence is CASSFGVNTGELFF. The CDR3 bases are TGTGCCAGCAGCTTCGGGGTGAACACCGGGGAGCTGTTTTTT.

This clonotype has at least ten counts. The DNA for the CDR3 is TGTGCCAGCAGTTACGAGGGCTTGGGTTGGGAGACCCAGTACTTC. Its protein product is CASSYEGLGWETQYF. This chain uses TRBV6-6 with TRBJ2-5, with a possible D match to TRBD2 (5 bases). This CDR3 has 15 residues. V was cut by 2 bases and J by 5 bases, with 15 bases left in between. Per the germline V gene, CDR1 is MNHNY and CDR2 is SVGAGI (reference sequence).

CDR3 amino acids: CASSQDRSGRYGYTF. CDR3 sequence (DNA): TGCGCCAGCAGCCAAGATAGGTCGGGGAGGTATGGCTACACCTTC. The chain couples TRBV4-3 to TRBJ1-2; no clear D gene. Germline values: CDR1 LGHNA, CDR2 YSLEER. The CDR3 runs 15 residues. The V end was cut by 0 bases, the J end by 5 bases, with 13 bases between.

V usage is TRBV20-1 and J usage is TRBJ2-5; D not resolved. Trimming took 2 bases from V and 1 from J, leaving 14 bases between them. Germline CDR1 reads DFQATT; CDR2 reads SNEGSKA (reference sequence). The CDR3 has 15 amino acids. Written as DNA, the CDR3 is TGCAGTGCTAGATACCAGCGTACATTCCAAGAGACCCAGTACTTC. Translated, it gives CSARYQRTFQETQYF.

The chain recombines TRBV9 with TRBJ2-5; the D call may be TRBD1 or TRBD2 (5 bases each). The V end was cut by 0 bases, the J end by 5 bases, with 11 bases between. The CDR3 is 14 residues long. Per the germline V gene, CDR1 is SGDLS and CDR2 is YYNGEE. The CDR3 here is CASSVGGARETQYF. In DNA form, the CDR3 reads TGTGCCAGCAGCGTAGGAGGGGCCCGGGAGACCCAGTACTTC.

The rearrangement joins TRBV6-5 to TRBJ2-7, with 9 bases fitting TRBD2. V was pared by 3 bases and J by 4 bases, with 7 bases of the junction left unmatched. Per germline, CDR1 MNHEY and CDR2 SVGAGI. The CDR3 loop spans 15 amino acids. CDR3: CASSYRREGPYEQYF. As DNA, the CDR3 is TGTGCCAGCAGTTATCGGCGGGAGGGCCCATACGAGCAGTACTTC.

The V call is TRBV29-1, the J call TRBJ1-4; D gene ambiguous. V shed 7 bases and J shed 0 bases, with 12 bases lying between them. Germline-derived CDR1 and CDR2 are SQVTM and ANQGSEA. The CDR3 totals 14 residues. The DNA of the CDR3 is TGCAGCGGTTCATGGGGTACAACTAATGAAAAACTGTTTTTT. Encoded protein: CSGSWGTTNEKLFF.

This clonotype turned up a few times. The rearrangement links TRBV25-1 to TRBJ2-1; TRBD2 matches at 12 bases. The J segment lost 3 bases and the V segment lost 5 bases, leaving 5 bases of the junction unmatched. The germline V gene encodes CDR1 MGHDK and CDR2 SYGVNS. CDR3 length equals 16 residues. CDR3 bases: TGTGCCAGCAGTCCGAGGGGACTAGCGGGCTACAATGAGCAGTTCTTC. It encodes CASSPRGLAGYNEQFF.

The V gene is TRBV3-1, the J gene TRBJ1-4, with 8 bases matching TRBD1. From germline, CDR1 is LGHDT and CDR2 YNNKEL (reference sequence). The CDR3 sequence is 15 residues long. V shed 2 bases and J 5 bases; nucleotides not matched to a gene: 4. The CDR3, as DNA: TGTGCCAGCAGCCAATTGACAGGGGTGAATGAAAAACTGTTTTTT. It codes for CASSQLTGVNEKLFF.

This clonotype was observed a few times. J is TRBJ1-4 and V is TRBV4-3; a possible D gene is TRBD1 (5 bases). Trimming took 1 base from V and 7 from J, leaving 13 bases between them. Germline V gene lookup returns CDR1 LGHNA and CDR2 YSLEER. CDR3 size: 15 residues. CDR3 residues: CASSQGGTKGEKLFF. CDR3 coding DNA: TGCGCCAGCAGCCAAGGAGGGACTAAGGGTGAAAAACTGTTTTTT.